This T cell receptor beta chain was profiled in a study of shared clonotypes between healthy human individuals. Between the trimmed V and J ends, which lost 1 base and 6 bases, there was a span of 27 bases. The CDR3 is 19 amino acids. CDR1 SEHNR and CDR2 FQNEAQ come from the germline V gene (reference sequence). Each of the donors was a healthy adult who was HIV-negative and had not had a recent acute infection or vaccination. Each donor was a Caucasian adult residing in Nashville, Tennessee. About this clone: Its target is unknown.

General study results and limits: Estimated richness was generally greater in naive than memory subsets.

Genomic DNA (from each subset) was split evenly across several immunoSEQ plates. The assay was immunoSEQ multiplex PCR, and TCRdb's table has in-frame clones only and misses some. This table holds 2 million to 2.5 million clones, 85% to 95% found once. Specimen: naive CD4+ T cells from PBMCs. Documented subset: CD45RA+ positively selected. This rearrangement joins TRBV7-9 to TRBJ1-2; D is ambiguous. This TCR derives from a man between 18 and 29 years old in good health. Some clones in this sample may be carry-over from other donors' samples. CDR3 in DNA: TGTGCCAGCAGCTTAGGAGCCCCCGGCCGTGTGGGGAGTAGCGATGGCTACACCTTC. Amino acids: CASSLGAPGRVGSSDGYTF.